This T cell receptor (beta chain) emerged from a study of T cell responses to AZD1222 COVID-19 vaccine. Points from the study as a whole: The CD4 TCRs associated with vaccination extended across spike and predominated at 160-218 and 743-854. At baseline, seropositivity was found in only 5 to 7 AZD1222 recipients. The sample set comprised mostly white British donors with more females, and clonal diversity was possibly underestimated. Spike-specific TCR breadth and depth grew following two AZD1222 doses.

A word on this clone: What it binds is not known.

Measured with immunoSEQ multiplex PCR; TCRdb has only the in-frame clones, and not every one. This sample has some 200,000 clones, with around 89% found just once. The CDR3 has 13 amino acids. The sequenced sample was peripheral blood, obtained 28 days after the second AZD1222 dose. This clonotype was sampled from an adult who received the AZD1222 COVID-19 vaccine. This chain uses TRBV21-1 with TRBJ1-5. TRBV21-1 is given as a pseudogene. The CDR3 DNA reads as TGTGCCAGCAGCGGGACCAGCAATCAGCCCCAGCATTTT. It is translated as CASSGTSNQPQHF.